One TCR beta chain is described in this entry. This clonotype was observed a handful of times. Its binding antigen is unknown. No clone much larger than this one lies a single base away; base qualities are absent. The sample's time point label, decoded: patch test 1, 2 weeks after DPC sensitization. The sample's treatment or condition label, decoded: therapeutic diphenylcyclopropenone sensitization with weekly scalp DPC. At every patch-test visit, the blood draw took place before the patch test was put on. To be eligible, patients had to be aged 18 to 70, diagnosed with alopecia and judged suitable for DPC therapy, while pregnant patients were excluded. Total RNA was isolated from unfractionated whole blood collected in Tempus Blood RNA tubes. V lost 1 base and J lost 7 bases, and the count of bases not matched to a germline gene is 10. The CDR3 runs 14 residues from the cysteine to the phenylalanine. Here the CDR3 DNA is all that survives: 42 bases in frame from base 1. From a lookup of the germline V gene (reference sequence), CDR1 and CDR2 are DFQATT and SNEGSKA.

This record belongs to a study of human T cells and chemical hapten exposure (dated by TCRdb to about 2021). Turning to the overall study: For sensitization, 2% DPC in acetone was applied to a 2 cm by 2 cm area of upper inner arm skin. Throughout the approximately 25-week study period, patients were also given weekly therapeutic DPC doses on the scalp. Patch tests used Finn chambers with 0.01% DPC on the upper back, scored after 6 days by International Contact Dermatitis Research Group standards. The patient cohort, mostly female, included alopecia areata with under or over 50% scalp involvement, alopecia totalis and alopecia universalis. Libraries were pooled for sequencing, and per-sample TCR yields varied mainly because of small differences in library volumes within the pool. This study followed changes in the peripheral blood TCR repertoire in vivo during primary and secondary sensitization of alopecia patients to the hapten diphenylcyclopropenone (DPC). Blood samples were taken from patients before sensitization (week 0) and at 2, 6 and about 24 weeks after DPC sensitization. About 30 alopecia patients provided blood for TCR sequencing at one to four time points (pre-sensitization, 2, 6 and 24 weeks).

Overall study outcomes, separate from this receptor: After repeated subsampling, changes were observed in the strength of the expansion versus patch-test correlation and in the threshold at which the correlation became significant. All patients had alopecia, a presumed autoimmune disease, so their immune response might differ from that of healthy individuals. A positive correlation was found between the number of PT1 expanded TCRs and patch test score, with significance reached at thresholds 8, 16 and 32 but not 4. DPC sensitization did not change how many TCRs were above 1 in 1000 frequency, and no evidence was found of alterations in global repertoire structure. Compared with pre-sensitization or healthy control sets, expanded TCRs formed significantly more large CDR3 similarity clusters, which is consistent with antigen-driven responses.

Library preparation was by RACE. Sequenced on a NextSeq 500. During library preparation, unique molecular identifiers were attached to individual cDNA molecules so that TCRs could be counted quantitatively and reproducibly. Both TCR alpha and TCR beta chains were sequenced from each blood RNA sample. Under the source paper's analysis protocol: A median of around 96,000 TCRs per sample was observed, with a range of about 23,224 to 700,000. The Decombinator software suite was used to annotate V, J and CDR3 in the TCR reads. Every sample was subsampled to the same number of TCRs (28,000) for the PS versus PT1 abundance plots. Expanded TCRs were defined as absent before sensitization and observed at least eight times at the 2-week time point. TCRdb trimmed the raw reads at Q25, called clones with MiXCR and kept productive beta chains. Rows matching on CDR3 protein sequence are summarized as one entry with the most common DNA and genes. The V and J calls reflect TCRdb's pipeline rather than the authors' work. For this sample the table gives about 83,000 distinct CDR3 sequences, of which under 9% were detected only once. The top ten clonotypes cover 1.5% to 1.7% of the sample.

The specimen was whole blood, collected in connection with sensitization to the hapten diphenylcyclopropenone (DPC). The chain links TRBV20-1 with TRBJ2-7, and TRBD1 matches 7 of the central bases. The sequence derives from a woman aged 25 to 45 with alopecia areata. Some clones in this sample may be carry-over from other donors' samples. The DNA sequence is TGCAGTGCTAGAGGACAGGGTCCCGCTAAGGAGCAGTACTTC. This sequence encodes CSARGQGPAKEQYF.